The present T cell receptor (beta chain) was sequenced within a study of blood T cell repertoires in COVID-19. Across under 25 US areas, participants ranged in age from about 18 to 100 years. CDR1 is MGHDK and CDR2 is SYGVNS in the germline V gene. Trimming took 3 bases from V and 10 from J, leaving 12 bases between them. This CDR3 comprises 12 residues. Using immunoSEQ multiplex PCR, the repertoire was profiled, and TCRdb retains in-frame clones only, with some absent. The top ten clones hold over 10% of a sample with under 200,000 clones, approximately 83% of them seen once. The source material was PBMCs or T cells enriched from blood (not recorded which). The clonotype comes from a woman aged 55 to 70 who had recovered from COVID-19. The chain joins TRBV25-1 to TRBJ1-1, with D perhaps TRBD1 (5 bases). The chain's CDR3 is CASSEVGGVAFF. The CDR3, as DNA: TGTGCCAGCAGTGAGGTTGGGGGGGTAGCTTTCTTT.